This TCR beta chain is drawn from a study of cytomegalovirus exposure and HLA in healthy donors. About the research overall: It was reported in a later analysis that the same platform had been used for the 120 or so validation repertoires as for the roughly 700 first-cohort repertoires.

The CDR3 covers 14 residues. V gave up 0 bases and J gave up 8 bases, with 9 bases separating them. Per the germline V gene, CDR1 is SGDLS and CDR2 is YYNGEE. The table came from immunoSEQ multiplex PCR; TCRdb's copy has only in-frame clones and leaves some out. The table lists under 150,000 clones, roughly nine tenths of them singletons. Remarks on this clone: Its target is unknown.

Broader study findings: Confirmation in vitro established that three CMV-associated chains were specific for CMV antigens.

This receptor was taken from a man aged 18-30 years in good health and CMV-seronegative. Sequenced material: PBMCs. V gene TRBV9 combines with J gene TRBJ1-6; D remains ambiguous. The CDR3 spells CASSVDSVDSPLHF. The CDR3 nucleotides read TGTGCCAGCAGCGTAGACAGTGTGGATTCACCCCTCCACTTT.